The source of this T cell receptor beta chain is a study of shared clonotypes between healthy human individuals. With 6 bases clipped from V and 4 bases from J, the junction kept 7 bases outside the gene matches. CDR1 MNHEY and CDR2 SMNVEV come from the germline V gene (reference sequence). The CDR3 has 14 residues. Study findings and constraints: Since donors were few, the genetic and exposure-history diversity represented was limited. Unshared clonotypes carried lower generation probabilities than those common to all four donors.

Assay runs were performed at deep level. Data came from immunoSEQ multiplex PCR; TCRdb stores just in-frame clones and leaves some out. The sample lists 550,000 to 750,000 clones, about 90% seen once, with 24% in the top ten. With regard to this clone: Its target is not known.

The naive CD8 subset, CD45RO-negative cells positively selected for CCR7, excluded terminally differentiated effector memory CD45RA+ cells. The TCR was taken from a man younger than 45 in good health. Sequenced: naive CD8+ T cells sorted from blood. The V and J genes are TRBV27 and TRBJ1-1, with 8 bases lining up with TRBD1. CDR3 nucleotides: TGTGCCAGCAGCGTGACAGGGGCAGTCACTGAAGCTTTCTTT. This translates into CASSVTGAVTEAFF.